Below, one T cell receptor (beta chain) is given with its context. Its recognized antigen is unknown. The record has no base qualities; no much larger clone is one base away. Libraries were constructed by 5' RACE. The instrument was an Illumina HiSeq 2500. A second roughly 7 to 11 cycle PCR used a sample-barcoded 5' primer and a J-beta primer mix. A template-switch 5' adaptor carrying 12 random nucleotides introduced a unique molecular identifier onto each TCR beta cDNA molecule. Each sample yielded at least 2.5 million CDR3-containing paired-end reads. First-strand cDNA synthesis was performed from all RNA using the Mint cDNA synthesis kit, with priming by a TRBC-specific oligonucleotide. After uracil-DNA glycosylase treatment, a first 18-cycle PCR used universal primers M1SS and BC2_uni_R on all cDNA. The paper's data handling went like this. Each sample was normalized by randomly selecting 1 million high-quality reads, each carrying a distinct molecular identifier. Instead of being binned into consensus sequences, reads with shared molecular identifiers were discarded. MiTCR, with a Q25 quality threshold and the strictest error-elimination algorithm, was used for CDR3 identification, clonotype clustering and error correction. A nonparametric unseen species model with Euler transformation was used to estimate a lower bound on total TCR beta diversity. TCRdb cleaned the public reads at Q25 with fastp, built clones with MiXCR and kept in-frame beta chains. Every CDR3 protein is listed once, alongside the most common genes and DNA of its rows. Clone size and V and J calls follow TCRdb, not the original study. This sample holds 850,000 to 1,100,000 distinct CDR3 sequences; roughly two fifths were observed only once. The leading ten clones occupy around 13% of the sample.

The source of the sample is a study of blood T cells in healthy people across ages (dated by TCRdb to between 2014 and 2017). Notes on the research overall: In model experiments, roughly one uniquely barcoded TCR beta cDNA molecule per two T cells was captured by template switching. The study measured age-related changes in TCR beta repertoire diversity using deep sequencing normalized with unique cDNA molecular identifiers. Donors were grouped into four age groups: young (average roughly 17 years), middle-aged (roughly 38), aged (roughly 62) and long-lived (less than 85). Donors of different ages were randomly distributed across sequencing lanes to avoid experimental bias. For two donors (one aged 18 to 29 and one aged 80 or older), the study analyzed two additional independent replicas of 1 million unique cDNA reads from the same blood draw. Results the study describes overall, beyond this receptor: Compared with the aged group, the long-lived group had more naive CD4+ T cells, fewer expanded clones and increased TCR diversity, suggesting age selection. As age increased, observed TCR beta diversity per million T cells dropped in a roughly linear way, and a significant reduction was already evident by age roughly 40. A strong correlation was found between observed TCR beta diversity and the percentage of naive T cells measured by flow cytometry. Estimates of total diversity from one million sequenced T cells were regarded as lower bounds and underestimates. Donor CMV infection status was unknown, potentially confounding age-related changes in expanded clonotypes. Since profiling was done on bulk unsorted PBMCs, naive and antigen-experienced compartments could not be conclusively compared.

The approximately 39 donors, aged about 6 to 100 years, were systemically healthy Caucasian individuals from Russia. Ten milliliters of peripheral blood were collected from each donor into EDTA-treated Vacutainer tubes. Ficoll-Paque density-gradient centrifugation was used to isolate PBMCs, with at least 6.5 million per sample. Trizol reagent was used to extract total RNA from PBMCs, with at least 5 micrograms per sample. Naive CD45RAhigh/CD27high T cell percentages were measured by flow cytometry on a PBMC aliquot from every donor. The sample comprised blood. The clonotype comes from a man aged 18 to 29 in good health.

CDR3 region: CASRHTGEKLFF. The DNA reads as follows: TGCGCCAGCAGACACACTGGGGAAAAACTGTTTTTT. The chain is made from TRBV4-1 and TRBJ1-4; the D gene cannot be named for sure. V sheds 6 bases and J sheds 8 bases, leaving 10 bases between their ends. According to the germline V gene, CDR1 reads MGHRA and CDR2 reads YSYEKL. The CDR3 measures 12 amino acids from cysteine to phenylalanine. Only the CDR3 DNA stays, 36 bases, in frame from base 1.